Included here is one T cell receptor beta chain sequence, with context. The clone's antigen remains unknown. No clone much larger than this one lies a single base away; base qualities are absent. V loses 0 bases, J loses 0 bases, and the germline ends lie 6 bases apart. CDR1 and CDR2 were assigned from the germline V gene (reference sequence) as SGHKS and YYEKEE. The CDR3 starts with the cysteine, ends with the phenylalanine, and has 14 residues. Just CDR3 DNA is preserved here, 42 bases in frame from base 1. These data belong to a study of blood T cell repertoires in COVID-19 (dated by TCRdb to 2019 to 2021). Regarding the complete study: Collaborator samples came from the United States, Italy and Spain and covered acute and convalescent phases of COVID-19. The prospective study material was composed of cDNA or gDNA derived from T cells, B-cell-depleted T cells, or PBMCs. Deeply sampled blood TCRbeta repertoires from subjects exposed to, actively infected with, or recovered from COVID-19 were included in the dataset. The repertoires were released in a freely available public database intended as a resource for research on the immune response to SARS-CoV-2. The samples were drawn from two sources: the first 160 participants of the ongoing ImmuneRACE study, and 950 to 1,500 subjects contributed by 6 global collaborators. Sample metadata almost always included a de-identified subject ID, COVID-19 status, age in years and sex. Where HLA class I and class II types were available, the types were taken from metadata supplied by the sample provider, not from assay-based typing. Study-wide findings and limitations: How much clinical and demographic metadata was included differed by source and by participant, and the metadata was provided uncurated.

The collaborating institutions used their own protocols to collect whole blood in K2EDTA tubes. For TCRbeta analysis, collaborators shipped samples as frozen whole blood, isolated PBMCs, or DNA extracted from either of those sample types. The immunoSEQ Assay, a bias-controlled multiplex PCR, was used to amplify TCRbeta CDR3 regions from genomic DNA. Per the original workflow: The number of nucleated cells in each sample was estimated by amplification of reference gene primers within the assay. To quantify the absolute abundance of each unique TCRbeta CDR3 rearrangement, sequence reads were collapsed and filtered. For each sample, productive Simpson clonality was calculated as the square root of Simpson's diversity index over productive rearrangements. Held by TCRdb, this immuneACCESS table contains in-frame sequences only and omits some clones. Under half of the omission traces to an unresolved V gene where checked; the cause of the rest is unknown. D and trimming were read from the DNA, whereas the V and J calls and clone size are those reported in that table. This sample holds around 160,000 clones; under 95% were observed only once. Jointly, the top ten make up around 17% of the sample.

The rearranged chain carries TRBV5-5 and TRBJ1-2, with no reliable assignment of the D segment. The sequence derives from a man aged 55 to 70 with active or convalescent COVID-19. The sample comprised peripheral blood. The CDR3 loop reads CASSLVAANYGYTF. The DNA sequence follows: TGTGCCAGCAGCTTGGTTGCAGCTAACTATGGCTACACCTTC.